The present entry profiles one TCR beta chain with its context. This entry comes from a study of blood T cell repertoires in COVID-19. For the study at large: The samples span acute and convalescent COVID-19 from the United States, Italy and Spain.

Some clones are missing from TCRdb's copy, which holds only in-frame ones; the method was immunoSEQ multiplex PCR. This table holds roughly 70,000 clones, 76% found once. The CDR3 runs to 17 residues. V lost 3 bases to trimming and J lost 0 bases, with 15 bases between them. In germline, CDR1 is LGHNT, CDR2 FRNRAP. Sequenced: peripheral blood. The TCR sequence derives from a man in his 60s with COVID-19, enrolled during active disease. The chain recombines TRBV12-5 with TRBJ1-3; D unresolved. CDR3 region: CASGFPLLLNSGNTIYF. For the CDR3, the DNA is TGTGCTAGTGGTTTCCCTTTACTGCTTAACTCTGGAAACACCATATATTTT.